A single TCR beta chain is shown here with its context. What it binds is not known. This specimen belongs to a study of PD-L1 blockade in urothelial cancer. The J segment lost 2 bases and the V segment lost 3 bases, leaving 3 bases of the junction unmatched. This CDR3 contains 15 residues. Germline V gives CDR1 SGDLS, CDR2 YYNGEE. Stated time point: pretreatment peripheral blood. Measured with immunoSEQ multiplex PCR; TCRdb has only the in-frame clones, and not every one. Here the sample spans about 70,000 clones, roughly 90% being singletons. Study-wide points: Pretreatment blood TCR clonality under the median forecast improved survival.

The source is a man in his 70s with urothelial cancer. Here the sequenced sample was PBMCs, taken around atezolizumab (anti-PD-L1) treatment. The V call is TRBV9, the J call TRBJ2-5; 11 bases match TRBD2. The CDR3 sequence is CASSAGTSGQETQYF. Written as DNA, the CDR3 is TGTGCCAGCAGCGCGGGGACTAGCGGACAAGAGACCCAGTACTTC.